This T cell receptor beta chain is from a study of blood T cell repertoires in COVID-19. The table came from immunoSEQ multiplex PCR; TCRdb's copy has only in-frame clones and leaves some out. The table has 200,000 to 300,000 clones, 85% seen once; the top ten hold 5% to 6.5%. The germline gives CDR1 SEHNR, CDR2 FQNEAQ (reference sequence). The CDR3 has 15 amino acids. The V and J ends lost 5 bases and 5 bases, in that order; junction bases with no gene match: 9. Recruited during active infection, patients (from Seattle) were subsequently followed longitudinally. Sequencing used peripheral blood. The chain employs TRBV7-9 and TRBJ1-1; 9 bases fit TRBD1. This TCR was recovered from a man between 45 and 60 years old with COVID-19, enrolled during active disease. The CDR3 loop reads CASSPDFGQGTEAFF. CDR3 DNA: TGTGCCAGCAGCCCGGATTTTGGACAGGGGACTGAAGCTTTCTTT.